This entry concerns a single TCR beta chain. How the authors handled the data: Researchers report that nucleated cell counts were estimated from reference gene primer amplification. TCRdb's table, derived via immunoSEQ multiplex PCR, lists solely in-frame clones and lacks some. V and J calls and clone size are those listed in that table; D and trimming were worked out from the DNA. This table holds under 200,000 clones, about four fifths found once. These data originate in a study of blood T cell repertoires in COVID-19. CDR3 size: 14 residues. Trimming shortened V by 5 bases and J by 10 bases, and 18 bases separated the two germline ends. The germline V gene has CDR1 MNHEY and CDR2 SVGEGT.

The sample was peripheral blood. This chain links TRBV6-2 or TRBV6-3 with TRBJ1-3, with a weak D call TRBD1 (5 bases). The sequence derives from a man between 18 and 29 years old with active or convalescent COVID-19. The CDR3: CASSPQGGVRTIYF. The CDR3 DNA follows: TGTGCCAGCAGTCCCCAGGGAGGGGTAAGGACCATATATTTT.